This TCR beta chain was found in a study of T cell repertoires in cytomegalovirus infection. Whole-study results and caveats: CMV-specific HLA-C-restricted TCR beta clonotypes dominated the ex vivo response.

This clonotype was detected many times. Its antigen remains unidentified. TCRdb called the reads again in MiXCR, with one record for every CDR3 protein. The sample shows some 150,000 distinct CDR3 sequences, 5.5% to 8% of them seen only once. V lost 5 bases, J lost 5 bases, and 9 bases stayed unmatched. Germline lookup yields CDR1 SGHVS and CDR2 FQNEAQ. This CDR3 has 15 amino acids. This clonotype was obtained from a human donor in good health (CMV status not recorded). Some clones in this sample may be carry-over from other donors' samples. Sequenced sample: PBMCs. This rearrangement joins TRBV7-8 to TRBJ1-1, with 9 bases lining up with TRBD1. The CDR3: CASSPRTGATTEAFF. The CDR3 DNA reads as TGTGCCAGCAGCCCCCGGACAGGGGCAACGACTGAAGCTTTCTTT.